These 27 T cell receptor beta chains originate from one sample sequenced in a study of memory CD4+ T cells and cytomegalovirus serostatus. The data were produced by immunoSEQ multiplex PCR, yet TCRdb's version contains in-frame clones alone and is incomplete. This sample has tens of thousands of clones, with 70% to 85% found just once. Single viable CD3+CD4+CD8-CD45RO+ cells were sorted as the memory CD4+ T cells. The sequenced sample consisted of memory CD4+ T cells from blood. The receptors shown here come from an adult in good health and CMV-seronegative.

V is TRBV2 and J is TRBJ1-3; 7 positions match TRBD1. CDR3 length equals 19 residues. Germline assignment: CDR1 SNHLY and CDR2 FYNNEI. V dropped 5 bases and J dropped 0; count of bases not matched to a gene: 16. The CDR3 nucleotides read TGTGCCAGCAGTTCTAGAAGTGTAGGAGGGGGCTCCTCTGGAAACACCATATATTTT. Translating it yields CASSSRSVGGGSSGNTIYF.

This clone occurred a few times. J is TRBJ1-2 and V is TRBV6-5, with 8 bases matching TRBD1. CDR1 is MNHEY, CDR2 SVGAGI, per germline. The V and J ends lost 6 bases and 7 bases, in that order; junction bases with no gene match: 13. This CDR3 spans 15 amino acids. The CDR3: CASSPLGQGAFGYTF. The CDR3 DNA follows: TGTGCCAGCAGCCCACTGGGGCAGGGGGCTTTTGGCTACACCTTC.

The gene calls are TRBV4-3 and TRBJ2-1, with 10 bases matching TRBD2. V shed 0 bases and J 1 base; nucleotides not matched to a gene: 9. The germline CDR1 and CDR2 sequences are LGHNA and YSLEER. This CDR3 is built from 19 residues. CDR3 nucleotides: TGCGCCAGCAGCCAAGATGGGCATAGCGGGGGGACATCCTACAATGAGCAGTTCTTC. Its protein is CASSQDGHSGGTSYNEQFF.

The rearrangement joins TRBV11-2 to TRBJ2-7; 7 nucleotides line up with TRBD1. Germline V gene data show CDR1 as SGHAT and CDR2 as FQNNGV. The junction had 3 bases not matched to a gene; V was cut back by 5 bases and J by 2 bases. CDR3 size: 13 residues. The CDR3 DNA reads TGTGCCAGCAGCCCGGACAGGACCTACGAGCAGTACTTC. Protein product: CASSPDRTYEQYF.

The chain links TRBV29-1 to TRBJ2-7; 8 nucleotides align to TRBD1. This CDR3 is 15 amino acids long. Germline CDR1 is SQVTM and CDR2 is ANQGSEA. J lost 2 bases, V lost 6 bases, and 12 bases had no gene match. CDR3 sequence: CSVKGDRRGTYEQYF. The DNA of the CDR3 is TGCAGCGTGAAAGGGGACAGGCGGGGCACCTACGAGCAGTACTTC.

The J gene is TRBJ1-2, the V gene TRBV7-9; no clear D. The CDR3 runs 14 residues. Trimming left V 5 bases short and J 3 bases short, with 13 bases between. The germline gives CDR1 SEHNR, CDR2 FQNEAQ (reference sequence). Here the CDR3 DNA reads TGTGCCAGCAGCCCAACGGGGAGGGACTATGGCTACACCTTC. Translating it yields CASSPTGRDYGYTF.

J is TRBJ2-7 and V is TRBV14, with D perhaps TRBD1 (6 bases). CDR1 and CDR2 (germline): SGHDN, FVKESK. V was trimmed by 3 bases and J by 9 bases, leaving 18 bases between them. The CDR3 is 14 amino acids. The CDR3 DNA is TGTGCCAGCAGCCAGGGGGCTCGTTCGGTGCGGCAGTACTTC. This encodes CASSQGARSVRQYF. Looking up the rest from reference TRBV14 and TRBJ2-7 gives the full variable domain: EAGVTQFPSHSVIEKGQTVTLRCDPISGHDNLYWYRRVMGKEIKFLLHFVKESKQDESGMPNNRFLAERTGGTYSTLKVQPAELEDSGVYFCASSQGARSVRQYFGPGTRLTVT.

The genes are TRBV6-5 and TRBJ2-3; TRBD2 agrees at 10 bases. This CDR3 contains 16 residues. Germline CDR1 and CDR2: MNHEY and SVGAGI. With V trimmed by 2 bases and J by 9 bases, 11 bases remained unmatched. Here the CDR3 reads CASSYQSGGAYRTQYF. The CDR3 DNA reads as TGTGCCAGCAGTTACCAAAGCGGGGGGGCTTATAGGACGCAGTATTTT.

CDR3 coding DNA: TGTGCCAGCAGTTCCAGTGGCAGGGAAGCTTTCTTT. Its protein product is CASSSSGREAFF. The chain has TRBV27 and TRBJ1-1; D not certain. Germline V gene sequence: CDR1 MNHEY, CDR2 SMNVEV (reference sequence). The length of the CDR3 is 12 residues. V was shortened by 4 bases and J by 8 bases, with 11 bases between the two germline ends.

The V gene is TRBV19, the J gene TRBJ1-1; a weak D match, TRBD1 (5 bases). The CDR3 has 15 amino acids. V was shortened by 10 bases and J by 4 bases, with 22 bases between the two germline ends. Germline V gives CDR1 LNHDA, CDR2 SQIVND (reference sequence). CDR3 amino acids: CATRAGGGRGTEAFF. The CDR3 DNA sequence: TGTGCCACCCGAGCTGGGGGGGGACGGGGCACTGAAGCTTTCTTT. Full variable domain (rest looked up from reference TRBV19 and TRBJ1-1): DGGITQSPKYLFRKEGQNVTLSCEQNLNHDAMYWYRQDPGQGLRLIYYSQIVNDFQKGDIAEGYSVSREKKESFPLTVTSAQKNPTAFYLCATRAGGGRGTEAFFGQGTRLTVV.

The V and J genes are TRBV11-2 and TRBJ2-2, with D hard to call. Deletions cut 5 bases from V and 7 bases from J, with 11 bases between. CDR1 SGHAT and CDR2 FQNNGV come from the germline V gene. The CDR3 extends over 13 amino acids. The CDR3 bases are TGTGCCAGCAGCCCCTCCTCGGTCGGGGAGCTGTTTTTT. This gives the protein CASSPSSVGELFF.

This clone was detected a few times. The V call is TRBV18, the J call TRBJ2-1; the match to TRBD1 covers 7 bases. Germline V gene lookup returns CDR1 KGHSH and CDR2 LQKENI. The CDR3 consists of 16 residues. Trimming removed 2 bases from V and 7 bases from J; junction bases left unmatched: 11. The CDR3: CASSPIDRAERNEQFF. The CDR3 DNA reads as TGTGCCAGCTCACCAATCGACAGGGCGGAGAGGAATGAGCAGTTCTTC.

This clone was seen once. The chain combines TRBV5-1 with TRBJ1-1; D gene uncertain. The V end was cut by 2 bases, the J end by 2 bases, with 10 bases between. The CDR3 contains 14 residues. Germline V gene data show CDR1 as SGHRS and CDR2 as YFSETQ. CDR3 sequence reads: CASSLGRFNTEAFF. DNA for the CDR3: TGCGCCAGCAGCTTAGGGCGGTTCAACACTGAAGCTTTCTTT.

This clone was recorded a few times. The rearrangement joins TRBV5-4 to TRBJ1-6, with a possible D match to TRBD1 (5 bases). The CDR3 loop spans 14 amino acids. Trimming left V 1 base short and J 4 bases short, with 6 bases between. In germline, CDR1 is SGHNT, CDR2 YYREEE (reference sequence). The CDR3 coding sequence is TGTGCCAGCAGCTTGTCAGGGTATAATTCACCCCTCCACTTT. It encodes CASSLSGYNSPLHF.

The rearrangement joins TRBV5-1 to TRBJ1-3; D gene ambiguous. CDR1 and CDR2 (germline): SGHRS, YFSETQ. With 0 bases removed from V and 4 bases from J, the gap between germline ends came to 5 bases. The CDR3 contains 13 residues. CDR3 sequence (DNA): TGCGCCAGCAGCTTGGGAGAGGGAAACACCATATATTTT. This codes for CASSLGEGNTIYF.

The chain carries TRBV29-1 and TRBJ1-1; D is unresolved. V lost 5 bases and J 0 bases, leaving 16 bases between the germline ends. Germline V gives CDR1 SQVTM, CDR2 ANQGSEA. The CDR3 contains 15 residues. The CDR3 bases are TGCAGCGTTACGAGGGATTTACACATGAACACTGAAGCTTTCTTT. Protein: CSVTRDLHMNTEAFF.

The gene calls are TRBV5-4 and TRBJ2-2, with D maybe TRBD2 (5 bases). Germline CDR1 is SGHNT and CDR2 is YYREEE (reference sequence). The CDR3 spans 15 residues. V gave up 4 bases and J gave up 4 bases, with 14 bases separating them. Here the CDR3 reads CASSETSGPTGELFF. DNA of the CDR3: TGTGCCAGCAGCGAAACTAGTGGACCCACCGGGGAGCTGTTTTTT.

The V gene is TRBV10-3, the J gene TRBJ2-2, with a weak D call TRBD1 (6 bases). The V end was cut by 6 bases, the J end by 1 base, with 12 bases between. Germline V gene data show CDR1 as ENHRY and CDR2 as SYGVKD. This CDR3 contains 15 residues. CDR3 nucleotides: TGTGCCATCAGCTCCGGGACACAGAACACCGGGGAGCTGTTTTTT. Translated: CAISSGTQNTGELFF.

CDR3 coding DNA: TGCGCCAGGGCGGGACAGGGAGAAGAGACCCAGTACTTC. Translated: CARAGQGEETQYF. The rearrangement links TRBV10-1 to TRBJ2-5; 9 bases line up with TRBD1. CDR3 length: 13 amino acids. J lost 3 bases, V lost 9 bases, and 5 bases had no gene match. Germline assignment: CDR1 WNHNN and CDR2 SYGVQD (reference sequence).

There are a few counts of this clone. This chain uses TRBV19 with TRBJ1-1, with D possibly being TRBD1 (5 bases). With 8 bases removed from V and 0 bases from J, the gap between germline ends came to 13 bases. CDR1 LNHDA and CDR2 SQIVND come from the germline V gene (reference sequence). The CDR3 covers 14 residues. The CDR3 loop reads CASEHRSMNTEAFF. In DNA form, the CDR3 reads TGTGCCAGTGAACACAGGAGCATGAACACTGAAGCTTTCTTT.

This clone occurred once. The chain is built from TRBV7-8 and TRBJ1-2, with D unclear. V was shortened by 0 bases and J by 4 bases, with 6 bases between the two germline ends. The CDR3 consists of 13 residues. CDR1 and CDR2 from the germline V gene are SGHVS and FQNEAQ. The CDR3 DNA sequence: TGTGCCAGCAGCTTAGCGCAGGCCTATGGCTACACCTTC. This translates into CASSLAQAYGYTF.

This clone was detected only a few times. This chain links TRBV18 with TRBJ1-2; TRBD1 aligns across 7 bases. The germline CDR1 and CDR2 sequences are KGHSH and LQKENI. The V gene end was trimmed by 6 bases and the J gene end by 4 bases; junction bases not matched to a gene: 8. The CDR3 length is 14 residues. The CDR3 bases are TGTGCCAGCTCGCCCGGGACAGACATCTATGGCTACACCTTC. Its protein is CASSPGTDIYGYTF.

This chain uses TRBV6-6 with TRBJ1-6; D call uncertain. Germline-derived CDR1 and CDR2 are MNHNY and SVGAGI (reference sequence). This CDR3 has 12 amino acids. The ends were cut back, 8 bases at V and 4 bases at J, with 6 bases in the middle. The CDR3 sequence is CASGRYNSPLHF. The DNA of the CDR3 is TGTGCCAGCGGAAGGTATAATTCACCCCTCCACTTT.

The chain has TRBV2 and TRBJ2-3; D not certain. The V end was cut by 2 bases, the J end by 6 bases, with 6 bases between. The CDR3 is made up of 12 amino acids. Per germline, CDR1 SNHLY and CDR2 FYNNEI. Here the CDR3 DNA reads TGTGCCAGCAGTGAACTGGCTGATACGCAGTATTTT. It is translated as CASSELADTQYF.

This chain links TRBV11-2 with TRBJ2-7; the D call may be TRBD1 or TRBD2 (5 bases each). Per the germline V gene, CDR1 is SGHAT and CDR2 is FQNNGV. The CDR3 extends over 15 amino acids. Trimming shortened V by 3 bases and J by 4 bases, and 16 bases separated the two germline ends. The CDR3 sequence: CASSLGSGTLYEQYF. For the CDR3, the DNA is TGTGCCAGCAGCTTGGGATCGGGGACCCTTTACGAGCAGTACTTC.

This chain uses TRBV28 with TRBJ2-7, with 9 bases aligning to TRBD2. CDR1 MDHEN and CDR2 SYDVKM come from the germline V gene. CDR3 length: 15 amino acids. The ends lost 6 bases at V and 2 bases at J; junction bases unmatched: 8. CDR3 nucleotide sequence: TGTGCCAGCAGGGGGGAGACTAGCGGCACCTACGAGCAGTACTTC. This encodes CASRGETSGTYEQYF.

This rearrangement joins TRBV29-1 to TRBJ1-3; D unclear. The length of the CDR3 is 12 residues. Trimming stripped 6 bases from V and 2 bases from J, with 8 bases between. CDR1 is SQVTM and CDR2 is ANQGSEA in the germline V gene. The CDR3 DNA sequence: TGCAGCGTCGGGATGACTGGAAACACCATATATTTT. Protein product: CSVGMTGNTIYF.